This entry describes one T cell receptor beta chain. Possible read error: a much larger clone is one base away. This entry is derived from a study of blood T cells in healthy people across ages. PCR was performed a second time for about 6 to 12 cycles using a sample-barcoded 5' primer and a J-beta primer mix. TCRdb re-called the 5' RACE reads with MiXCR, one entry per CDR3 protein. The data show 1.8 million or so distinct CDR3 sequences, approximately 39% seen once. There are 12 residues in the CDR3. Germline loops: CDR1 LGHNT, CDR2 FRNRAP. This TCR was recovered from a human donor in good health. Source material: blood. The chain combines TRBV12-5 with TRBJ2-1, with no clear D. The CDR3 here is CASGSEAGERFF. The CDR3 bases are TGTGCTAGTGGTTCTGAGGCCGGTGAGCGGTTCTTC.